The source of this TCR beta chain is a study of a mutant IDH1 vaccine in newly diagnosed glioma. The V segment lost 2 bases and the J segment 4 bases; nucleotides outside the gene matches: 10. This CDR3 is 16 amino acids long. In germline, CDR1 is MRHNA, CDR2 SNTAGT. Clones were sequenced by immunoSEQ multiplex PCR, and TCRdb holds only the in-frame ones, with some missing. The data show around 33,000 clones, about 85% seen once. Time point meaning: baseline, week 1 (first vaccination visit). As to treatment: pre-vaccination baseline after standard-of-care therapy. The source is a woman in her thirties or forties with glioma. The sequencing here drew on PBMCs, taken from a glioma patient treated with radiotherapy, temozolomide or both. The V gene is TRBV6-4, the J gene TRBJ1-2, with TRBD1 matching over 7 bases. Here the CDR3 reads CASSDEGDSSSYGYTF. The CDR3 nucleotides read TGTGCCAGCAGTGACGAAGGGGACAGTTCAAGCTATGGCTACACCTTC.